This T cell receptor beta chain was obtained from a study of HIV-infected patients and healthy controls. cDNA was made from roughly 470 ng RNA using alpha and beta constant primers. Each of the alpha and beta chains got its own library through chain-specific third strand synthesis with indices. TCRdb re-called the 5' RACE reads through MiXCR, storing one row per CDR3 protein. Of roughly 4,600 distinct CDR3 sequences in the sample, 5.5% were seen once. Antiretroviral therapy had run roughly three months, about 14 weeks, before follow-up blood collection. No cell fractionation was done, so the repertoire covers all unsorted peripheral blood T cells. The V segment lost 2 bases and the J segment 8 bases; nucleotides outside the gene matches: 2. Germline CDR1 reads MNHEY; CDR2 reads SVGEGT. The CDR3 totals 13 residues. Sample share makes this clonotype medium-sized. Antigen specificity is unknown. Study observations and caveats: Healthy control repertoires had roughly threefold more distinct CDR3s than untreated HIV+ repertoires, and higher Shannon diversity.

The sequence was collected from an adult with HIV infection. The J gene is TRBJ2-1, the V gene TRBV6-2 or TRBV6-3; 8 bases line up with TRBD1. The sample was blood, taken during antiretroviral therapy. The CDR3 is CASSYDRGDEQFF. CDR3 sequence (DNA): TGTGCCAGCAGTTACGACAGGGGAGATGAGCAGTTCTTC.